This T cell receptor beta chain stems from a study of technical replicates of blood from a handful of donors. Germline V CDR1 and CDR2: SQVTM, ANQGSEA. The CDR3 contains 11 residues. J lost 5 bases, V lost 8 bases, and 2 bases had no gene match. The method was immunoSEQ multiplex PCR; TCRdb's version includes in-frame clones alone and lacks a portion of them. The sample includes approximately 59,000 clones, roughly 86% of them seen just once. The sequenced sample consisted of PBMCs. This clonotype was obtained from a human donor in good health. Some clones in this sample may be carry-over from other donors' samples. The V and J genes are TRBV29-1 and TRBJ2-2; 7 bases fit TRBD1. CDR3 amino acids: CSYRGTGELFF. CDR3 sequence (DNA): TGCAGCTACAGGGGAACCGGGGAGCTGTTTTTT.